This T cell receptor beta chain was sequenced in a study of CD8+CD57+ T cells in acquired aplastic anemia (dated by TCRdb to 2016 to 2019). A note on the overall study: On average, sorted CD4+ and CD8+ cells yielded about 3 ug of extracted DNA, with a range of roughly 0.18 to 27.4 ug. A CD8+CD57+ expansion meant a frequency higher than the mean frequency seen in healthy subjects.

Profiling of TCR beta VDJ combinations and CDR3 sequences used genomic DNA as the template. An Illumina HiSeq 2000 was used for TCR repertoire sequencing. On the study's bioinformatics: TRBV/TRBJ rearrangement plots, CDR3 size and DJ length profiles, and Simpson's diversity index were used to evaluate the repertoires. The most abundant DNA sequence in the deep sequencing data was taken as the immunodominant clone. CDR3 amino acid sequences were checked for sharing across subjects and were also compared against the VDJdb database and published repertoires. TCRdb trimmed the raw reads at Q25, called clones with MiXCR and kept productive beta chains. Merged by CDR3 protein, the rows form single entries marked with the most common genes and DNA. In this record, the V and J calls reflect TCRdb's handling and not the investigators' own analysis. The table for this sample lists about 180,000 distinct CDR3 sequences; 40% to 50% of them were counted only once. About 1.2% of the sample lies in the top ten.

From the cysteine up to the phenylalanine, the CDR3 has a length of 17 residues. Of all the DNA, just the CDR3 is kept, 51 bases in frame from base 1. As encoded in the germline V gene, CDR1 is WSHSY while CDR2 is SAAADI. General study outcomes and caveats: No significant difference in CD8+ Simpson's diversity was found between patients and healthy controls (P=0.060). Although twenty-nine CD8+ CDR3 sequences were shared by patients and controls, these sequences appeared highly expressed in patients and within the immunodominant clones of patients.

Flow cytometry had shown CD8+CD57+ cell expansion in the patients selected for sequencing. All patients had severe acquired aplastic anemia diagnosed by International Study of Aplastic Anemia and Agranulocytosis and Camitta criteria. No therapy had been received by the patients at the time of blood sampling. In this study, sorted CD4+ and CD8+ T cells from the blood of healthy subjects and of severe aplastic anemia patients had their TCR repertoires deep-sequenced. Patients were enrolled in the USA under clinicaltrials.gov protocols 00001620, 01623167, 00001397, 00071045, 00081523 and 00961064. Ficoll-Paque density gradient centrifugation was used to isolate peripheral blood mononuclear cells. Before DNA extraction, CD4+ and CD8+ T cells were sorted by FACS or by magnetic beads. This clonotype was recorded a few times. Its antigen target is currently unknown. One end of the junction does not line up with germline, which may come from a read error.

Recombination joined TRBV10-2 with TRBJ2-2; 16 nucleotides in the junction match TRBD2. Sequenced sample: sorted CD4+, CD8+, or CD8+CD57+ T cells (not recorded which) from PBMCs. The sequence was obtained from a human donor with aplastic anemia. The DNA reads TGTGCCAGCAGGGGGACTAGCGGGGGGGCTGGCACCGGGGAGCTGTTTTTT. The encoded protein is CASRGTSGGAGTGELFF.